This TCR beta chain was profiled in a study of blood T cells in healthy people across ages. Findings of the study overall: Donors of long life had a larger count of naive CD4+ cells and greater diversity than aged donors. The recorded TCR beta diversity per million T cells decreased in a roughly linear manner with age.

As concerns this clonotype: Its antigen remains unknown.

V lost 4 bases to trimming and J lost 1 base, with 11 bases between them. The CDR3 extends over 15 amino acids. The germline V gene has CDR1 SEHNR and CDR2 FQNEAQ (reference sequence). The second PCR ran roughly 6 to 11 cycles with a sample-barcoded 5' primer and J-beta primers. TCRdb passed the 5' RACE reads through MiXCR, listing each CDR3 protein once. In the table there are about 1 million distinct CDR3 sequences, 35% to 55% of which are singletons. This TCR was sampled from a woman in her fifties or sixties in good health. The chain is built from TRBV7-9 and TRBJ1-5; possible D gene TRBD1, 6 bases. Sequencing input: blood. The CDR3 region has the DNA TGTGCCAGCAGCTCAACAGGGAGGAGCAATCAGCCCCAGCATTTT. Encoded protein: CASSSTGRSNQPQHF.